What follows is one T cell receptor beta chain and its context. Its cognate antigen is unknown. The study ran its PCR with 60 Vbeta and 13 Jbeta primers. Profiling relied on immunoSEQ multiplex PCR, and the TCRdb table lists in-frame clones only, not all of them. The table lists 150,000 to 200,000 clones, 80% of them singletons. This entry comes from a study of cytomegalovirus exposure and HLA in healthy donors. Notes on the study in general: A later analysis linked a missense variant in DCLRE1C to the trimming of TCR beta V and J genes.

This sequence was found in a boy aged 5-17 years in good health and CMV-seronegative. The sequencing input was PBMCs.

The CDR3 sequence: CASRRGANTEAFF. The CDR3 DNA reads TGTGCCAGCCGTCGCGGGGCGAACACTGAAGCTTTCTTT. The chain recombines TRBV6-5 with TRBJ1-1, with D possibly being TRBD1 (5 bases). Germline CDR1 MNHEY, CDR2 SVGAGI. The V gene lost 8 bases and the J gene lost 1 base, with 11 bases spanning the gap. The CDR3 is made up of 13 amino acids.